This TCR beta chain was found in a study of cytomegalovirus exposure and HLA in healthy donors. Study-level points and caveats: The authors later linked a missense DCLRE1C variant to TCR beta V- and J-gene trimming. An analysis that came later showed most CMV-associated TCR beta chains appearing HLA-restricted. TCR beta chains numbering more than 150 were designated cytomegalovirus-associated.

CDR1 and CDR2 (germline): MNHEY, SMNVEV (reference sequence). The CDR3 is made up of 19 amino acids. The trim removed 1 base at V and 3 bases at J, leaving 12 bases unmatched. A few counts support this clone. No antigen is known for it. PCR used 60 Vbeta primers and 13 Jbeta primers. Generated by immunoSEQ multiplex PCR, the TCRdb table keeps only in-frame clones and is missing some. Here the sample spans approximately 200,000 clones, roughly 80% being singletons. This TCR was recovered from a woman aged 25 to 39 in good health and CMV-seropositive. Sample: PBMCs. This chain links TRBV27 with TRBJ2-1; 10 positions match TRBD2. The CDR3 DNA sequence: TGTGCCAGCAGTTTATATCGGACTAGCGGAGGGCTACTCTACAATGAGCAGTTCTTC. It is translated as CASSLYRTSGGLLYNEQFF.